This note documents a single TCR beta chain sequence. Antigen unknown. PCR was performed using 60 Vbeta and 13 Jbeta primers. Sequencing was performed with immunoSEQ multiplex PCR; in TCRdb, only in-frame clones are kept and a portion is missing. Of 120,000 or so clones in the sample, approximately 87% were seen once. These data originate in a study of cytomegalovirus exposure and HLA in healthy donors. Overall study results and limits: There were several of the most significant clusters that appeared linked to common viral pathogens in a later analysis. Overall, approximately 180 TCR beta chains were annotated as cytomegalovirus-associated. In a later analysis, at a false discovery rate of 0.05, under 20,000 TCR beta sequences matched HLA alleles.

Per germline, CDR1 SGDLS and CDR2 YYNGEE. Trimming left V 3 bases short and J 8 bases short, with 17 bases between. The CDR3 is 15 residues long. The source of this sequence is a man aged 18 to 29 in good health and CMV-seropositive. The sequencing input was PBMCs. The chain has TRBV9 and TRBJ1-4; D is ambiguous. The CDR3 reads CASSGTLGPGEKLFF. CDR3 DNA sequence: TGTGCCAGCAGCGGGACTCTTGGGCCAGGAGAAAAACTGTTTTTT.